Below are 17 T cell receptor beta chains sequenced from a single sample in a study of T cells after yellow fever vaccination. TCRdb independently ran MiXCR on the 5' RACE reads; one entry per CDR3 protein. The sample shows approximately 120,000 distinct CDR3 sequences, about 7.4% of them seen only once. Specimen: CD4+ T cells sorted from PBMCs, collected around 10 days after the first yellow fever vaccination. Receptors originate from a man aged 18 to 35 who received the YFV17D yellow fever vaccine.

This clonotype was picked up a small number of times. The chain links TRBV5-1 to TRBJ2-5; possible D gene TRBD1, 7 bases. The V gene lost 5 bases and the J gene lost 6 bases, with 20 bases spanning the gap. Per germline, CDR1 SGHRS and CDR2 YFSETQ. This CDR3 has 15 residues. CDR3 sequence: CASSGGGGGGQTQYF. In DNA, the CDR3 is TGCGCCAGCAGTGGGGGCGGTGGAGGGGGCCAGACCCAGTACTTC.

This clonotype was picked up many times. The chain combines TRBV7-6 with TRBJ2-5, with TRBD2 matching 9 bases. Germline loops: CDR1 SGHVS, CDR2 FNYEAQ. The CDR3 runs 15 residues. V lost 4 bases, J lost 5 bases, and 8 bases stayed unmatched. The CDR3, as DNA: TGTGCCAGCAGCTCAATAGCGGGGGTGGGGGAGACCCAGTACTTC. It encodes CASSSIAGVGETQYF.

This clonotype was observed many times. This chain connects TRBV20-1 to TRBJ2-5; maybe TRBD2 (5 bases). CDR1 and CDR2 (germline): DFQATT, SNEGSKA (reference sequence). Trimming removed 7 bases from V and 7 bases from J, with 19 bases in between. This CDR3 region has 13 residues. CDR3 sequence: CSVEGWEKGTQYF. The CDR3 bases are TGCAGTGTAGAGGGATGGGAGAAGGGGACCCAGTACTTC.

This clonotype was seen repeatedly, ten times or more. Here the CDR3 reads CASSFRGSNSEQFF. The CDR3 region has the DNA TGTGCCAGCAGCTTTAGGGGTAGTAACAGTGAGCAGTTCTTC. The V gene is TRBV7-2, the J gene TRBJ2-1; D is possibly TRBD1 (5 bases). V lost 3 bases to trimming and J lost 9 bases, with 15 bases between them. This CDR3 has 14 residues. Germline CDR1 reads SGHTA; CDR2 reads FQGNSA.

Turning to this clonotype: It may be a read error: a sequence one base away is much more abundant. This sequence joins TRBV7-9 and TRBJ2-3; 7 bases are a match to TRBD2. Per germline, CDR1 SEHNR and CDR2 FQNEAQ (reference sequence). The CDR3 sequence is 14 residues long. The CDR3 nucleotides are TGTGCCAGCAGCTCTGGAGGGGCGGGAGATACGCAGTGTTTT. It translates to CASSSGGAGDTQCF.

This clonotype appeared many times. This chain uses TRBV7-2 with TRBJ2-5; 8 bases are a match to TRBD2. V lost 5 bases to trimming and J lost 0 bases; unmatched junction nucleotides: 5. CDR1 is SGHTA, CDR2 FQGNSA, per germline. CDR3 length: 15 residues. As DNA, the CDR3 is TGTGCCAGCAGCCGAATAGCGGGGAACCAAGAGACCCAGTACTTC. Residues: CASSRIAGNQETQYF. The whole variable domain, filled in from reference TRBV7-2 and TRBJ2-5, reads GAGVSQSPSNKVTEKGKDVELRCDPISGHTALYWYRQSLGQGLEFLIYFQGNSAPDKSGLPSDRFSAERTGGSVSTLTIQRTQQEDSAVYLCASSRIAGNQETQYFGPGTRLLVL.

This clonotype was recorded many times. The chain is built from TRBV10-3 and TRBJ1-2, with 7 bases that match TRBD1. CDR1 ENHRY and CDR2 SYGVKD come from the germline V gene. V lost 3 bases to trimming and J lost 3 bases; unmatched junction nucleotides: 7. CDR3 length: 15 amino acids. This chain's CDR3 is CAISEPGTDDYGYTF. The CDR3 bases are TGTGCCATCAGTGAACCCGGGACAGACGACTATGGCTACACCTTC.

Many counts were recorded for this clonotype. The rearrangement joins TRBV5-1 to TRBJ2-5; TRBD2 aligns across 10 bases. The germline gives CDR1 SGHRS, CDR2 YFSETQ. Germline trimming cut 2 bases from V and 1 base from J; bases unmatched to any gene: 8. The CDR3 is made up of 17 amino acids. CDR3 loop: CASSLGGTSGAQETQYF. Here the CDR3 DNA reads TGCGCCAGCAGCTTAGGGGGAACTAGCGGGGCCCAAGAGACCCAGTACTTC.

To note about this clonotype: A much larger clone differs from this one at a single base, so this may be a read error. The chain recombines TRBV7-3 with TRBJ2-2, with TRBD2 matching 13 bases. The germline gives CDR1 SGHTA, CDR2 FQGTGA. The CDR3 totals 16 residues. This CDR3 is CASTLAGGANSGELFF. DNA for the CDR3: TGTGCCAGCACACTAGCGGGGGGGGCGAACTCCGGGGAGCTGTTTTTT.

Many counts were recorded for this clonotype. The V call is TRBV7-6, the J call TRBJ1-5; 7 bases fit TRBD1. The germline V gene encodes CDR1 SGHVS and CDR2 FNYEAQ. This CDR3 region has 18 residues. V gave up 2 bases and J gave up 0 bases; unmatched junction bases: 10. The CDR3 protein is CASSLWSRDSNSNQPQHF. The CDR3 DNA follows: TGTGCCAGCAGCTTATGGTCCCGGGACAGTAATAGCAATCAGCCCCAGCATTTT. Together with reference TRBV7-6 and TRBJ1-5, the CDR3 gives the full variable domain: GAGVSQSPRYKVTKRGQDVALRCDPISGHVSLYWYRQALGQGPEFLTYFNYEAQQDKSGLPNDRFSAERPEGSISTLTIQRTEQRDSAMYRCASSLWSRDSNSNQPQHFGDGTRLSIL.

This clonotype was observed many times. The chain uses TRBV5-1 and TRBJ2-1; 9 bases align to TRBD2. The CDR3 length is 10 residues. Germline trimming cut 7 bases from V and 15 bases from J; bases unmatched to any gene: 5. The germline V gene has CDR1 SGHRS and CDR2 YFSETQ. The CDR3 loop reads CASFGTSLFF. CDR3 coding DNA: TGCGCCAGCTTCGGGACTAGCTTGTTCTTC.

This clonotype was seen ten or more times. V usage is TRBV12-3 or TRBV12-4 and J usage is TRBJ1-4; no clear D. Trimming took off 6 bases at V and 4 bases at J, with 9 bases between the two ends. The CDR3 covers 13 residues. In nucleotides, the CDR3 is TGTGCCAGCAGGCCGGGCCATAATGAAAAACTGTTTTTT. Amino acids: CASRPGHNEKLFF.

This clonotype came up many times. The chain carries TRBV4-3 and TRBJ1-3; D gene ambiguous. Trimming removed 1 base at V and 1 base at J, with 11 bases between. The length of the CDR3 is 16 residues. Germline values: CDR1 LGHNA, CDR2 YSLEER. The CDR3 protein is CASSQGARSSGNTIYF. The CDR3 DNA sequence: TGCGCCAGCAGCCAAGGAGCCAGAAGTTCTGGAAACACCATATATTTT.

At least ten counts were recorded for this clonotype. This chain connects TRBV4-1 to TRBJ2-3; TRBD1 matches at 7 bases. The CDR3 runs 15 residues. The trim removed 6 bases at V and 3 bases at J, leaving 9 bases unmatched. Germline V gene sequence: CDR1 MGHRA, CDR2 YSYEKL. The CDR3 region has the DNA TGCGCCAGCAGGAGGGTAGGGGGCGGGACAGATACGCAGTATTTT. It codes for CASRRVGGGTDTQYF.

This clonotype was seen many times. This chain links TRBV12-3 or TRBV12-4 with TRBJ1-6, with 8 bases lining up with TRBD1. This CDR3 has 14 amino acids. The ends lost 5 bases at V and 12 bases at J; junction bases unmatched: 9. In DNA, the CDR3 is TGTGCCAGCAGTCGGAGGACAGGGCCCCAACCCCTCCACTTT. It specifies CASSRRTGPQPLHF.

This clonotype was found many times. This chain links TRBV10-3 with TRBJ1-2, with a weak D call TRBD1 (5 bases). Germline V gene sequence: CDR1 ENHRY, CDR2 SYGVKD. The CDR3 runs to 14 residues. V was trimmed by 4 bases and J by 1 base, leaving 10 bases between them. The CDR3: CAISGPGINYGYTF. CDR3 DNA sequence: TGTGCCATCAGTGGCCCAGGGATTAACTATGGCTACACCTTC.

The chain joins TRBV30 to TRBJ1-6, with D maybe TRBD1 (5 bases). V dropped 3 bases and J dropped 19 bases, with 25 bases sitting between them. The germline V gene has CDR1 GTSNPN and CDR2 SVGIG (reference sequence). The CDR3 loop spans 14 amino acids. CDR3 in amino acids: CAWSLGPTTGPCHF. CDR3 DNA sequence: TGTGCCTGGAGCCTTGGTCCCACCACAGGCCCCTGTCACTTT.